The clone carrying this TCR beta chain was detected once. The sample comes from a study of blood T cell repertoires in COVID-19. About the study: Collection of acute and convalescent COVID-19 samples took place in the United States, Italy and Spain. PBMCs, B-cell-depleted T cells, or T cells provided the cDNA or gDNA that made up the material.

Methods used by the authors: It was from reference gene primer amplification that nucleated cell counts were estimated. Only in-frame clones appear in the TCRdb table, and some are missing; sequencing was by immunoSEQ multiplex PCR. For V, J and clone size, that table is used; D and trimming come from the DNA. The table lists about 150,000 clones, around 82% of them singletons, with roughly 4.2% in the top ten. The CDR3 runs 16 residues. CDR1 and CDR2 (germline): MNHEY, SVGAGI. V lost 3 bases and J 6 bases, leaving 17 bases between the germline ends. Sequenced material: peripheral blood. This TCR derives from a man aged 55-75 years with acute or convalescent COVID-19. J is TRBJ2-2 and V is TRBV6-5; D is undetermined. CDR3 sequence (DNA): TGTGCCAGCAGTTATCAACACTCTCTAGGATCCGGGGAGCTGTTTTTT. This translates into CASSYQHSLGSGELFF.